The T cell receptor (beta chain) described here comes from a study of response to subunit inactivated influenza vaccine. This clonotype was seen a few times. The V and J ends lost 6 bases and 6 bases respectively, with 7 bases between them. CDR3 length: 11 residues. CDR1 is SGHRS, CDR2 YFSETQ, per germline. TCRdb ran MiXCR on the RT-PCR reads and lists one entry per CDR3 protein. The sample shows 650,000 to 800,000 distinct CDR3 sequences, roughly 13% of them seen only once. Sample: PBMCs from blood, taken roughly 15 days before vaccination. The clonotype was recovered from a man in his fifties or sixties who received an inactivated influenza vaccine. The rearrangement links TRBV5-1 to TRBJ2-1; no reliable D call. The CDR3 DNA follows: TGCGCCAGCATAGGTTTCAATGAGCAGTTCTTC. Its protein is CASIGFNEQFF.